This T cell receptor (beta chain) was recorded in a study of blood T cell repertoires in COVID-19. The germline V gene encodes CDR1 SNHLY and CDR2 FYNNEI. The CDR3 loop spans 13 amino acids. With 6 bases removed from V and 4 bases from J, the gap between germline ends came to 10 bases. Sequenced by immunoSEQ multiplex PCR; TCRdb stores in-frame clones only, minus some. The sample holds 150,000 to 200,000 clones; more than 70% are singletons and the top ten take under 6.5%. J is TRBJ1-5 and V is TRBV2; a weak D match, TRBD1 (5 bases). Sequencing was done on a sample of peripheral blood. This clonotype was obtained from a middle-aged man with active or convalescent COVID-19. CDR3 protein: CASSAGWNQPQHF. The CDR3 DNA is TGTGCCAGCAGCGCAGGGTGGAATCAGCCCCAGCATTTT.